Listed below are T cell receptor beta chains from one sample, sequenced in a study of regulatory T cells in long-lasting Graves disease. TCRdb re-analysed the multiplex PCR reads in MiXCR, keeping a single row per CDR3 protein. The sample contains 400,000 to 600,000 distinct CDR3 sequences, under 25% of which appear only once. The source material was peripheral blood mononuclear cells (PBMCs), sampled when the disease was refractory, from a patient treated with antithyroid drugs. The origin of the receptors is a female donor with Graves disease. Both conserved end residues are part of each CDR3. Fields, in order: J gene, clone size, V gene, D gene, CDR3 length, CDR3 DNA, CDR3 protein. The D gene is left open where the match is weak. The listing skips clone size in some rows; elsewhere it reads once, few, many or a size class.

J gene: TRBJ2-3; clone size: .; V gene: TRBV29-1; D gene: .; CDR3 length: 12; CDR3 DNA: TGCAGCGCTCAGGGGAGCACAGATACGCAGTATTTT; CDR3 protein: CSAQGSTDTQYF
J gene: TRBJ2-5; clone size: many; V gene: TRBV6-1; D gene: .; CDR3 length: 13; CDR3 DNA: TGTGCCAGCGGCAGGGCAGGACAAGAGACCCAGTACTTC; CDR3 protein: CASGRAGQETQYF
J gene: TRBJ1-2; clone size: many; V gene: TRBV6-5; D gene: .; CDR3 length: 15; CDR3 DNA: TGTGCCAGCAGTTACACCCAGCACAGGCACGATGGCTACACCTTC; CDR3 protein: CASSYTQHRHDGYTF
J gene: TRBJ2-5; clone size: many; V gene: TRBV20-1; D gene: .; CDR3 length: 13; CDR3 DNA: TGCAGTGCTAGAGATCCCAGGAAAGAGACCCAGTACTTC; CDR3 protein: CSARDPRKETQYF
J gene: TRBJ1-1; clone size: few; V gene: TRBV5-1; D gene: .; CDR3 length: 15; CDR3 DNA: TGCGCCAGCCACCTGATGGAAGGAGTGAACACTGAAGCTTTCTTT; CDR3 protein: CASHLMEGVNTEAFF
J gene: TRBJ2-7; clone size: .; V gene: TRBV7-9; D gene: TRBD1; CDR3 length: 19; CDR3 DNA: TGTGCCAGCAGCTTACCCGCCGGGACAGGGGGCTCAGGAGGACCCGAGCAGTACTTC; CDR3 protein: CASSLPAGTGGSGGPEQYF
J gene: TRBJ2-3; clone size: .; V gene: TRBV29-1; D gene: .; CDR3 length: 13; CDR3 DNA: TGCAGCGTTCGGCAGGGTGGCACAGATACGCAGTATTTT; CDR3 protein: CSVRQGGTDTQYF
J gene: TRBJ2-7; clone size: .; V gene: TRBV5-1; D gene: .; CDR3 length: 14; CDR3 DNA: TGCGCCAGCAGCTTGGGTGGGATAACCTACGAGCAGTACTTC; CDR3 protein: CASSLGGITYEQYF
J gene: TRBJ2-5; clone size: .; V gene: TRBV4-1; D gene: TRBD2; CDR3 length: 16; CDR3 DNA: TGCGCCAGCAGCCATGCTAGCGGGAGTACAGTAGAGACCCAGTACTTC; CDR3 protein: CASSHASGSTVETQYF
J gene: TRBJ2-7; clone size: .; V gene: TRBV7-9; D gene: TRBD1; CDR3 length: 15; CDR3 DNA: TGTGCCAGCAGCTCCTCCGGGACAGGGTACCGCGAGCAGTACTTC; CDR3 protein: CASSSSGTGYREQYF
J gene: TRBJ2-2; clone size: few; V gene: TRBV20-1; D gene: .; CDR3 length: 12; CDR3 DNA: TGCAGCTCTCAGGCTAGTTCCGGGGAGCTGTTTTTT; CDR3 protein: CSSQASSGELFF
J gene: TRBJ1-5; clone size: .; V gene: TRBV28; D gene: .; CDR3 length: 14; CDR3 DNA: TGTGCCAGCGAGAACGCAGCGGAATATCAGCCCCAGCATTTT; CDR3 protein: CASENAAEYQPQHF
J gene: TRBJ1-5; clone size: few; V gene: TRBV9; D gene: .; CDR3 length: 14; CDR3 DNA: TGTGCCAGTTCGAGGGAAGGGGACTATCAGCCCCAGCATTTT; CDR3 protein: CASSREGDYQPQHF
J gene: TRBJ2-7; clone size: many; V gene: TRBV7-2; D gene: TRBD2; CDR3 length: 14; CDR3 DNA: TGTGCCAGCAGCCCACTAGCGGGAGGCTACGAGCAGTACTTC; CDR3 protein: CASSPLAGGYEQYF
J gene: TRBJ1-5; clone size: many; V gene: TRBV28; D gene: .; CDR3 length: 17; CDR3 DNA: TGTGCCAGCAGTCCCTATCTCAACGGGGCGGGTGGTCAGCCCCAGCATTTT; CDR3 protein: CASSPYLNGAGGQPQHF
J gene: TRBJ1-4; clone size: many; V gene: TRBV2; D gene: .; CDR3 length: 11; CDR3 DNA: TGTGCCAGCGCCCCTGAGGAAAAACTGTTTTTT; CDR3 protein: CASAPEEKLFF
J gene: TRBJ2-5; clone size: few; V gene: TRBV5-5; D gene: TRBD2; CDR3 length: 17; CDR3 DNA: TGTGCCAGCAGCCATGGGACTAGCGGGGGATACCAAGAGACCCAGTACTTC; CDR3 protein: CASSHGTSGGYQETQYF
J gene: TRBJ2-7; clone size: .; V gene: TRBV4-1; D gene: .; CDR3 length: 17; CDR3 DNA: TGCGCCAGCAGCCAGAAAGAGGGTAAAGGGGTCGGCTACGAGCAGTACTTC; CDR3 protein: CASSQKEGKGVGYEQYF
J gene: TRBJ1-5; clone size: .; V gene: TRBV7-2; D gene: .; CDR3 length: 16; CDR3 DNA: TGTGCCAGCAGCCGTGTTCCAGGGGACCACAATCAGCCCCAGCATTTT; CDR3 protein: CASSRVPGDHNQPQHF
J gene: TRBJ2-7; clone size: many; V gene: TRBV11-2; D gene: .; CDR3 length: 14; CDR3 DNA: TGTGCCAGCAGCTTAGGGTCCCCCCTCTACGAGCAGTACTTC; CDR3 protein: CASSLGSPLYEQYF
J gene: TRBJ2-7; clone size: many; V gene: TRBV20-1; D gene: TRBD2; CDR3 length: 15; CDR3 DNA: TGCAGTGCCCCCCTCTGGACTAGCGGGACCTACGAGCAGTACTTC; CDR3 protein: CSAPLWTSGTYEQYF
J gene: TRBJ1-3; clone size: .; V gene: TRBV5-1; D gene: .; CDR3 length: 13; CDR3 DNA: TGCGCCAGCAGCCCGGGACTTCTAAACACCATATATTTT; CDR3 protein: CASSPGLLNTIYF
J gene: TRBJ2-1; clone size: .; V gene: TRBV15; D gene: TRBD1; CDR3 length: 16; CDR3 DNA: TGTGCCACCAGCATAGACCGGGACAGAGCCTACAATGAGCAGTTCTTC; CDR3 protein: CATSIDRDRAYNEQFF
J gene: TRBJ2-2; clone size: many; V gene: TRBV6-2/TRBV6-3; D gene: TRBD1; CDR3 length: 17; CDR3 DNA: TGTGCCAGCAGTTCCGAGTCGACAGGGGGCGACACCGGGGAGCTGTTTTTT; CDR3 protein: CASSSESTGGDTGELFF
J gene: TRBJ1-2; clone size: many; V gene: TRBV15; D gene: .; CDR3 length: 16; CDR3 DNA: TGTGCCACCAGCAGAGATCTGATTGGGGAGGACTCCGGCTACACCTTC; CDR3 protein: CATSRDLIGEDSGYTF
J gene: TRBJ1-1; clone size: .; V gene: TRBV20-1; D gene: .; CDR3 length: 12; CDR3 DNA: TGCAGTGCTAGACAGTTGAACACTGAAGCTTTCTTT; CDR3 protein: CSARQLNTEAFF
J gene: TRBJ1-6; clone size: .; V gene: TRBV6-5; D gene: TRBD1; CDR3 length: 17; CDR3 DNA: TGTGCCAGCAGTTTCGGTGACAGGGGTTACCCAAATTCACCCCTCCACTTT; CDR3 protein: CASSFGDRGYPNSPLHF
J gene: TRBJ2-2; clone size: few; V gene: TRBV7-2; D gene: .; CDR3 length: 15; CDR3 DNA: TGTGCCAGCAGCTTCGGGGGCCTGAACACCGGGGAGCTGTTTTTT; CDR3 protein: CASSFGGLNTGELFF
J gene: TRBJ2-7; clone size: .; V gene: TRBV3-1; D gene: .; CDR3 length: 13; CDR3 DNA: TGTGCCAGCAGCCGAGGAACACCGAACGAGCAGTACTTC; CDR3 protein: CASSRGTPNEQYF
J gene: TRBJ2-1; clone size: .; V gene: TRBV5-1; D gene: .; CDR3 length: 15; CDR3 DNA: TGCGCCAGCAGCTTGGTCGGGAGCGGTGTCAATGAGCAGTTCTTC; CDR3 protein: CASSLVGSGVNEQFF
J gene: TRBJ1-1; clone size: .; V gene: TRBV7-2; D gene: .; CDR3 length: 14; CDR3 DNA: TGTGCCAGCAGCCGCCGGGAGGGGGGCACTGAAGCTTTCTTT; CDR3 protein: CASSRREGGTEAFF
J gene: TRBJ1-1; clone size: many; V gene: TRBV2; D gene: .; CDR3 length: 11; CDR3 DNA: TGTGCCAGCAGTGCCCGGGACAACGCTTTCTTT; CDR3 protein: CASSARDNAFF
J gene: TRBJ2-1; clone size: .; V gene: TRBV28; D gene: .; CDR3 length: 15; CDR3 DNA: TGTGCCAGCAGTTTTTCAACGGGGGGCTTGGTTGAGCAGTTCTTC; CDR3 protein: CASSFSTGGLVEQFF
J gene: TRBJ2-7; clone size: few; V gene: TRBV6-1; D gene: TRBD1; CDR3 length: 15; CDR3 DNA: TGTGCCAGCACCCGGGGACAGGGGATCGCCTACGAGCAGTACTTC; CDR3 protein: CASTRGQGIAYEQYF
J gene: TRBJ2-4; clone size: few; V gene: TRBV2; D gene: .; CDR3 length: 13; CDR3 DNA: TGTGCCAGCAGTGAAGCGGAGGGGAACATTCAGTACTTC; CDR3 protein: CASSEAEGNIQYF
J gene: TRBJ2-3; clone size: .; V gene: TRBV7-2; D gene: .; CDR3 length: 18; CDR3 DNA: TGTGCCAGCAGCTCCCGAGGGGGAGGAGCGGGAACCACAGATACGCAGTATTTT; CDR3 protein: CASSSRGGGAGTTDTQYF
J gene: TRBJ2-4; clone size: many; V gene: TRBV10-3; D gene: .; CDR3 length: 15; CDR3 DNA: TGTGCCATCAGTCCCGAGGGGGGCCGAAAAAACATTCAGTACTTC; CDR3 protein: CAISPEGGRKNIQYF
J gene: TRBJ1-6; clone size: .; V gene: TRBV5-4; D gene: .; CDR3 length: 16; CDR3 DNA: TGTGCCAGCAGCTTGTTTGGGGTCCGACAACGTTCACCCCTCCACTTT; CDR3 protein: CASSLFGVRQRSPLHF
J gene: TRBJ1-5; clone size: .; V gene: TRBV5-1; D gene: .; CDR3 length: 16; CDR3 DNA: TGCGCCAGCAGCCCTGAGAGAGGGCCGCTCAATCAGCCCCAGCATTTT; CDR3 protein: CASSPERGPLNQPQHF
J gene: TRBJ1-3; clone size: few; V gene: TRBV6-1; D gene: .; CDR3 length: 17; CDR3 DNA: TGTGCCAGCACCTCAGGGTTCCTGGCTGGCTCTGGAAACACCATATATTTT; CDR3 protein: CASTSGFLAGSGNTIYF